This T cell receptor beta chain stems from a study of Graves' ophthalmopathy and Graves' hyperthyroidism. From RNA, the CDR3 regions of TCR beta chains were amplified and sequenced. Second-round multiplex PCR came after a first-round RT-PCR that employed HTBI primers. TCRdb itself ran the multiplex PCR reads through MiXCR, one entry per CDR3 protein. Of 150,000 to 200,000 distinct CDR3 sequences in the sample, around 40% are singletons; the top ten hold about 9.5%. Clinical symptoms, serum thyroxine, TRAb, thyroid ultrasound and orbital computed tomography formed the basis of diagnosis. At least ten counts were recorded for this clonotype. The CDR3 loop spans 18 amino acids. Trimming took off 4 bases at V and 2 bases at J, with 21 bases between the two ends. CDR1 is MDHEN and CDR2 is SYDVKM in the germline V gene.

This clonotype was obtained from a man aged 30-40 years with Graves' ophthalmopathy. What was sequenced was peripheral blood. The chain has TRBV28 and TRBJ1-5; D may be TRBD1 (6 bases). The CDR3 here is CASSSLWDTHMGNQPQHF. DNA of the CDR3: TGTGCCAGCAGTTCTCTTTGGGACACCCACATGGGCAATCAGCCCCAGCATTTT. The full variable domain, with the rest looked up from reference TRBV28 and TRBJ1-5, is DVKVTQSSRYLVKRTGEKVFLECVQDMDHENMFWYRQDPGLGLRLIYFSYDVKMKEKGDIPEGYSVSREKKERFSLILESASTNQTSMYLCASSSLWDTHMGNQPQHFGDGTRLSIL.